The sample holds many counts of the clone carrying this TCR beta chain. Its antigen is unidentified. This sample was taken from a study of naive and memory T cell subsets. Points from the study as a whole: In CD4 and CD8 cells, diversity dropped from naive through EMRA.

Separate alpha and beta amplification began at the second PCR step. The beta constant-region primer was an equimolar mix of two oligonucleotides covering TRBC1 and TRBC2. MiXCR, run by TCRdb on the UMI-ligation and nested PCR reads, gives a single entry per CDR3 protein. The sample contains roughly 140,000 distinct CDR3 sequences, approximately 15% of which appear only once. The CDR3 has 13 residues. With V trimmed by 3 bases and J by 8 bases, 6 bases remained unmatched. Germline V lookup: CDR1 DFQATT, CDR2 SNEGSKA (reference sequence). This clonotype was obtained from a human donor in good health. The V and J genes are TRBV20-1 and TRBJ2-4; 8 positions agree with TRBD2. Sequencing was carried out using naive CD4+ T cells from blood. The CDR3 region has the DNA TGCAGTGCTAGCCCCGGGAGGGTGGACATTCAGTACTTC. As protein: CSASPGRVDIQYF.